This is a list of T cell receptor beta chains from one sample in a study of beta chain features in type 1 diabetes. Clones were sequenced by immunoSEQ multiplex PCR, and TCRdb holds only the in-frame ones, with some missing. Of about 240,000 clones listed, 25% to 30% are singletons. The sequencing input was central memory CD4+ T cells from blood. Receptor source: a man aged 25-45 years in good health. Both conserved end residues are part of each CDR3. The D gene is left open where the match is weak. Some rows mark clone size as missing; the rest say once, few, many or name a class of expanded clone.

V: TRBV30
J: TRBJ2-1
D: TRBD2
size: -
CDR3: CASTGTSGINEQFF
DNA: TGTGCCTCGACCGGGACTAGCGGTATCAATGAGCAGTTCTTC

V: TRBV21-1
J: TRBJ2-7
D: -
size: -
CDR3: CASSTRTSGRFYYEQYF
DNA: TGTGCCAGCAGCACCCGGACTAGCGGGAGATTCTACTACGAGCAGTACTTC

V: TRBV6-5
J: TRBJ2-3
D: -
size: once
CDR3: CASSQWSTSTDTQYF
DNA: TGTGCCAGCAGCCAGTGGAGCACTAGCACAGATACGCAGTATTTT

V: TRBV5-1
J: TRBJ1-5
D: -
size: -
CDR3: CASSVDSRNQPQHF
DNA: TGCGCCAGCAGCGTTGACAGTCGCAATCAGCCCCAGCATTTT

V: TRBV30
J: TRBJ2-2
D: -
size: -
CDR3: CAWSVRGANTGELFF
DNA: TGTGCCTGGAGTGTACGCGGGGCGAACACCGGGGAGCTGTTTTTT

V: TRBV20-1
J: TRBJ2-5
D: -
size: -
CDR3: CSAFMVETQYF
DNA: TGCAGTGCCTTTATGGTAGAGACCCAGTACTTC

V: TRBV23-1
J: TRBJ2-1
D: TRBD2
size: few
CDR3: CASSQAGGLGNEQFF
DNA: TGCGCCAGCAGTCAGGCGGGGGGCCTTGGTAATGAGCAGTTCTTC

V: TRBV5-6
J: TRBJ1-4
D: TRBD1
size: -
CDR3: CASSPGQGNEKLFF
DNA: TGTGCCAGCAGCCCGGGACAGGGTAATGAAAAACTGTTTTTT

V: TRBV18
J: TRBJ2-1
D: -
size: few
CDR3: CASSREDHYNEQFF
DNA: TGTGCCAGCTCACGGGAGGACCATTACAATGAGCAGTTCTTC

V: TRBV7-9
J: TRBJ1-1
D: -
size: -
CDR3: CANRAIVGKSSEAFF
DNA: TGTGCCAACCGGGCCATCGTCGGAAAAAGCTCTGAAGCTTTCTTT

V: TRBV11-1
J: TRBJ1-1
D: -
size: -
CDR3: CASRFSTGMNTEAFF
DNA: TGTGCCAGCAGATTTTCGACGGGTATGAACACTGAAGCTTTCTTT